The clone carrying this TCR beta chain was observed a few times. V shed 4 bases, J shed 6 bases, and the junction held 5 bases outside the gene matches. In germline, CDR1 is KGHDR, CDR2 SFDVKD. This CDR3 is built from 15 residues. In the study's own analysis: Reference gene primers were amplified, and this amplification served to estimate nucleated cell counts. Only in-frame clones appear in the TCRdb table, and some are missing; sequencing was by immunoSEQ multiplex PCR. Clone size and V and J calls were adopted from that table, with D and trimming inferred from the DNA. The data show tens of thousands of clones, 80% to 90% seen once. The sample belongs to a study of blood T cell repertoires in COVID-19. Overall study context: Samples representing acute and convalescent COVID-19 were sourced from the United States, Italy and Spain. Sample material is recorded as cDNA or gDNA derived from T cells, B-cell-depleted T cells, or PBMCs.

This chain links TRBV24-1 with TRBJ2-2; 9 bases agree with TRBD1. This TCR derives from a woman in her seventies with acute or convalescent COVID-19. The sequenced sample was peripheral blood. CDR3 residues: CATSDYRGRAGELFF. CDR3 DNA: TGTGCCACCAGTGACTACAGGGGGCGAGCCGGGGAGCTGTTTTTT.